This entry is about one TCR beta chain. The sample holds other DNA sequences that translate to the same CDR3. Germline lookup yields CDR1 MNHEY and CDR2 SVGAGI. The ends lost 8 bases at V and 2 bases at J; junction bases unmatched: 5. The CDR3 consists of 13 residues. Treatment noted: around 19 received Ad26.COV2.S at low or high dose, single or two shots; about 5 received placebo; per-sample allocation not given. All samples were drawn on day 63, counting from the first vaccine or placebo injection. Participants' vaccine, an Ad26 vector, delivered Wuhan-strain SARS-CoV-2 spike. This entry is derived from a study of Ad26.COV2.S vaccination and SARS-CoV-2 variants. Clones were read by immunoSEQ multiplex PCR, and TCRdb kept only the in-frame ones, dropping some. The table has about 350,000 clones, approximately 90% seen once; the top ten hold 6.4%.

The origin of this receptor is a person between 18 and 60 years old who received the Ad26.COV2.S COVID-19 vaccine or a placebo. The chain employs TRBV6-5 and TRBJ2-7; 8 bases match TRBD1. The sequencing used peripheral blood, collected in a trial of Ad26.COV2.S vaccine versus placebo. The CDR3 DNA sequence: TGTGCCAGCTGGACAGGGTTAGCCTACGAGCAGTACTTC. Translated: CASWTGLAYEQYF.